This T cell receptor beta chain was sequenced for a study of blood T cell repertoires in COVID-19. Study-level information: The origin of the acute and convalescent COVID-19 samples was the United States, Italy and Spain.

As processed by the authors: Researchers report that nucleated cell counts were estimated from reference gene primer amplification. Profiled with immunoSEQ multiplex PCR; TCRdb holds only in-frame clones, not every one. That table gives V, J and clone size, and the DNA gave D and trimming. Of about 200,000 clones listed, around 88% are singletons. The CDR3 consists of 15 residues. Germline-derived CDR1 and CDR2 are LNHDA and SQIVND (reference sequence). V shed 5 bases and J shed 3 bases, with 16 bases lying between them. Sequencing input: peripheral blood. The genes are TRBV19 and TRBJ1-2; D is possibly TRBD1 (6 bases). This sequence was found in a man younger than 35 with active or convalescent COVID-19. The CDR3, as DNA: TGTGCCAGTAGTCCCTGGGGGCTTCTGGACTATGGCTACACCTTC. Translating it yields CASSPWGLLDYGYTF.